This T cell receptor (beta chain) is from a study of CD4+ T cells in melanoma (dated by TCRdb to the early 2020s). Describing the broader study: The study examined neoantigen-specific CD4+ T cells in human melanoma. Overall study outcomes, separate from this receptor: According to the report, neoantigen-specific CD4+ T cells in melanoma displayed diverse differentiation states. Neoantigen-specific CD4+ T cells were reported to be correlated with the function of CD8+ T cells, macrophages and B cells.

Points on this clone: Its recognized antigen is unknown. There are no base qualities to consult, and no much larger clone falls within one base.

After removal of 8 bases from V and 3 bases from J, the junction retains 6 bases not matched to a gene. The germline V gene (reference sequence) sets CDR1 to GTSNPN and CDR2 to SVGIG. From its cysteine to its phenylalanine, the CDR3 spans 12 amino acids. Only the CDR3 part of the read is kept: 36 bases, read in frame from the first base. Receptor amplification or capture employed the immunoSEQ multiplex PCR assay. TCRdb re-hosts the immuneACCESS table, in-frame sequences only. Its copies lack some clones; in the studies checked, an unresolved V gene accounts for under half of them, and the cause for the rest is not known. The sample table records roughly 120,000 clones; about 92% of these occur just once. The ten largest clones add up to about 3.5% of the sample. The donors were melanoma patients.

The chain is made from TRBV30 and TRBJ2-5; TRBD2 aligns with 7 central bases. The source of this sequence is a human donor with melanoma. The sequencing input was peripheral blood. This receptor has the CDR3 CAGWGGEETQYF. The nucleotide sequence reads TGTGCCGGCTGGGGAGGGGAAGAGACCCAGTACTTC. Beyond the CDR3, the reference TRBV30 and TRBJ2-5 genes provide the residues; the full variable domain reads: SQTIHQWPATLVQPVGSPLSLECTVEGTSNPNLYWYRQAAGRGLQLLFYSVGIGQISSEVPQNLSASRPQDRQFILSSKKLLLSDSGFYLCAGWGGEETQYFGPGTRLLVL.